These T cell receptor beta chains were read from a single sample in a study of CD8 T cells in Susac syndrome. In TCRdb, the immunoSEQ multiplex PCR reads were re-called with MiXCR into one record per CDR3 protein. The profile shows 84,000 or so distinct CDR3 sequences, approximately 95% of them singletons. The sequencing input was CD8+ T cells from PBMCs. The receptors originated from a human donor with Susac syndrome. The CDR3 runs from the conserved cysteine through the conserved F or W.

j_gene: TRBJ2-7; v_gene: TRBV12-3/TRBV12-4; CDR3aa: CASSLRRDRLDEQYF
j_gene: TRBJ2-1; v_gene: TRBV30; CDR3aa: CAAYLAGSAYNEQFF
j_gene: TRBJ2-5; v_gene: TRBV5-6; CDR3aa: CASSLGWDPETQYF
j_gene: TRBJ1-2; v_gene: TRBV7-9; CDR3aa: CASSTGNYGYTF
j_gene: TRBJ1-1; v_gene: TRBV23-1; CDR3aa: CASSPKRGPGQWVMGTEAFF
j_gene: TRBJ1-1; v_gene: TRBV7-9; CDR3aa: CASSLATGWYTEAFF
j_gene: TRBJ2-1; v_gene: TRBV7-9; CDR3aa: CASSHEWGGWNEQFF
j_gene: TRBJ2-7; v_gene: TRBV13; CDR3aa: CASSAPRAGLPYEQYF
j_gene: TRBJ2-3; v_gene: TRBV19; CDR3aa: CASSSSPGNTQYF
j_gene: TRBJ2-1; v_gene: TRBV5-6; CDR3aa: CASSPTGDEQFF
j_gene: TRBJ1-2; v_gene: TRBV7-9; CDR3aa: CASSLGTDDLYGYTF
j_gene: TRBJ2-1; v_gene: TRBV5-4; CDR3aa: CASSLRQANEQFF
j_gene: TRBJ2-7; v_gene: TRBV12-3/TRBV12-4; CDR3aa: CASSFEAVPYEQYF
j_gene: TRBJ2-1; v_gene: TRBV20-1; CDR3aa: CSARRLVYSDEQFF
j_gene: TRBJ2-1; v_gene: TRBV29-1; CDR3aa: CSGGTETYNEQFF
j_gene: TRBJ2-5; v_gene: TRBV9; CDR3aa: CASSYLGNQETQYF
j_gene: TRBJ2-7; v_gene: TRBV11-2; CDR3aa: CASSTMTSAEGYEQYF
j_gene: TRBJ1-1; v_gene: TRBV30; CDR3aa: CAWSWDAEAFF
j_gene: TRBJ2-7; v_gene: TRBV19; CDR3aa: CASSSGQGSYEQYF
j_gene: TRBJ1-5; v_gene: TRBV12-3/TRBV12-4; CDR3aa: CASSAAGTSNQPQHF
j_gene: TRBJ2-7; v_gene: TRBV6-5; CDR3aa: CASTPGGETYEQYF
j_gene: TRBJ1-2; v_gene: TRBV27; CDR3aa: CASSMTGDYGYTF
j_gene: TRBJ2-7; v_gene: TRBV6-5; CDR3aa: CASSYSTTSGLFDEQYF
j_gene: TRBJ2-1; v_gene: TRBV7-8; CDR3aa: CASSLVSSGTVSYNEQFF
j_gene: TRBJ2-1; v_gene: TRBV30; CDR3aa: CAWSVQGPEQFF
j_gene: TRBJ1-5; v_gene: TRBV28; CDR3aa: CASSLYDTFNQPQHF
j_gene: TRBJ1-1; v_gene: TRBV24-1; CDR3aa: CATGGDYTEAFF
j_gene: TRBJ2-7; v_gene: TRBV25-1; CDR3aa: CASSGFGYEQYF
j_gene: TRBJ2-1; v_gene: TRBV14; CDR3aa: CASSHLWETHSQIYNEQFF
j_gene: TRBJ2-7; v_gene: TRBV2; CDR3aa: CASSALRDSSYEQYF
j_gene: TRBJ2-7; v_gene: TRBV3-1; CDR3aa: CASSPGLAGATAQYF
j_gene: TRBJ2-2; v_gene: TRBV29-1; CDR3aa: CSVQTGVGELFF
j_gene: TRBJ2-7; v_gene: TRBV6-5; CDR3aa: CASSYSDGRYYEQYF
j_gene: TRBJ2-2; v_gene: TRBV4-2; CDR3aa: CASMGQANTGELFF
j_gene: TRBJ2-7; v_gene: TRBV29-1; CDR3aa: CSVESPGQSSYEQYF
j_gene: TRBJ2-2; v_gene: TRBV7-2; CDR3aa: CASSLNTDRGRTGELFF
j_gene: TRBJ1-2; v_gene: TRBV7-9; CDR3aa: CASSLATGYGYTF
j_gene: TRBJ1-5; v_gene: TRBV6-2/TRBV6-3; CDR3aa: CASSYSGQRQNQPQHF
j_gene: TRBJ2-2; v_gene: TRBV13; CDR3aa: CASSLASSGSISTGELFF
j_gene: TRBJ1-4; v_gene: TRBV27; CDR3aa: CASSSDRGSLVEKLFF
j_gene: TRBJ2-3; v_gene: TRBV7-8; CDR3aa: CASSPGGAASTDTQYF
j_gene: TRBJ2-2; v_gene: TRBV9; CDR3aa: CASSVVSGPTGELFF
j_gene: TRBJ1-3; v_gene: TRBV19; CDR3aa: CASSFTASSKNTIYF
j_gene: TRBJ2-1; v_gene: TRBV7-9; CDR3aa: CASSSQRVGLQINEQFF
j_gene: TRBJ2-7; v_gene: TRBV20-1; CDR3aa: CSARDEVSYEQYF
j_gene: TRBJ2-1; v_gene: TRBV20-1; CDR3aa: CSVPELAGGLSYNEQFF
j_gene: TRBJ2-1; v_gene: TRBV28; CDR3aa: CASKPSGTSYNEQFF
j_gene: TRBJ2-1; v_gene: TRBV27; CDR3aa: CASSLVGQIVGRFEFF